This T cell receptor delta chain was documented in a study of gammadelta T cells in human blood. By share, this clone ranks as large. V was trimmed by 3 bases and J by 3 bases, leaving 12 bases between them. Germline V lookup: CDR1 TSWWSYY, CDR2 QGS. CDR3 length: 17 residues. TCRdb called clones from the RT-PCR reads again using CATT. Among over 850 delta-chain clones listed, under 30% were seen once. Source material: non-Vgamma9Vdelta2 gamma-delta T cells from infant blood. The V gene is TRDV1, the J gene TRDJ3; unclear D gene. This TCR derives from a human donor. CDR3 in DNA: TGTGCTCTTGGGGAGACGGGGTACGGCTGGGACACCCGACAGATGTTTTTC. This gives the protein CALGETGYGWDTRQMFF.